This T cell receptor beta chain comes out of a study of blood T cell repertoires in COVID-19. On the study more broadly: The United States, Italy and Spain were the sources of the acute and convalescent COVID-19 samples. T cells, B-cell-depleted T cells, or PBMCs supplied cDNA or gDNA.

There are 18 residues in the CDR3. The germline V gene has CDR1 MDHEN and CDR2 SYDVKM. V lost 6 bases and J lost 2; bases outside the gene matches: 13. In the original processing: Counts of nucleated cells, estimated from reference gene primer amplification, were obtained. The assay was immunoSEQ multiplex PCR, and TCRdb's table has in-frame clones only and misses some. The V and J calls and clone size come from that table; D and trimming were worked out from the DNA. This sample has about 88,000 clones, with around four fifths found just once. The chain uses TRBV28 and TRBJ1-5; 10 nucleotides align to TRBD1. The source of this sequence is a human donor in a cohort sampled during active COVID-19. Material for sequencing was peripheral blood. This CDR3 reads CASSEQTGGQWGNQPQHF. Here the CDR3 DNA reads TGTGCCAGCAGCGAACAGACAGGGGGCCAGTGGGGCAATCAGCCCCAGCATTTT.